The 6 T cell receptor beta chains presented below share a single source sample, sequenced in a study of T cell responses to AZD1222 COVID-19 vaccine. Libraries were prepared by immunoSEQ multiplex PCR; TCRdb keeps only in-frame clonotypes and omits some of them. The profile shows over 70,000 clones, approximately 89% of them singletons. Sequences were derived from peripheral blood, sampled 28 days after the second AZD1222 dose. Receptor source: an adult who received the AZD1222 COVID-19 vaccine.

CDR3: CASSLGQAWGYTF. The CDR3 nucleotides read TGTGCCAGCAGTTTGGGACAGGCGTGGGGCTACACCTTC. V and J are TRBV28 and TRBJ1-2; 8 nucleotides align to TRBD1. Per germline, CDR1 MDHEN and CDR2 SYDVKM. With 3 bases clipped from V and 8 bases from J, the junction kept 5 bases outside the gene matches. The CDR3 contains 13 residues.

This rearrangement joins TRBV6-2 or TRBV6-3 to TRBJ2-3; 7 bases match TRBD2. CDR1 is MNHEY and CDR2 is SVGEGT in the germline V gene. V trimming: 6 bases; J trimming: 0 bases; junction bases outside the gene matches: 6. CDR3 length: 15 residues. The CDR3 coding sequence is TGTGCCAGCAGCTTAAGCGGGGTTAGCACAGATACGCAGTATTTT. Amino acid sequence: CASSLSGVSTDTQYF.

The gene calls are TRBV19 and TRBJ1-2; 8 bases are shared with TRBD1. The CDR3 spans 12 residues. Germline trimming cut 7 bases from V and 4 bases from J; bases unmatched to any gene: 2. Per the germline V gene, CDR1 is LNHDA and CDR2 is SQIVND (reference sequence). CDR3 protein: CASTGTGYGYTF. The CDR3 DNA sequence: TGTGCCAGTACCGGGACAGGCTATGGCTACACCTTC.

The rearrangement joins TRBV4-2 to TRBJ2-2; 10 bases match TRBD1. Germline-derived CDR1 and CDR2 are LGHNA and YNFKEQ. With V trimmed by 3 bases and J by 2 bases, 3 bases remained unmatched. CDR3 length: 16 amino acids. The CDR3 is CASSQTGGDNTGELFF. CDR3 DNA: TGTGCCAGCAGCCAGACAGGGGGCGACAACACCGGGGAGCTGTTTTTT.

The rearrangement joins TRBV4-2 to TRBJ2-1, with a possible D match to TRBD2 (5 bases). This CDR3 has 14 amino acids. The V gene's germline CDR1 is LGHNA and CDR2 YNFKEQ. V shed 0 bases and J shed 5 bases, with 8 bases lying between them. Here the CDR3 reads CASSQELRDNEQFF. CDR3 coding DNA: TGTGCCAGCAGCCAAGAGTTGAGGGACAATGAGCAGTTCTTC.

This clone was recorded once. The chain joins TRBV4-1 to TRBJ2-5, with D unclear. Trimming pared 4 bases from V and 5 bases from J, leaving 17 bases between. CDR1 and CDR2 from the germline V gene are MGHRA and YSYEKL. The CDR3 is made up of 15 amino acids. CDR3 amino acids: CASSPRFRLSETQYF. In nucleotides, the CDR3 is TGCGCCAGCAGCCCTCGTTTCCGACTTAGCGAGACCCAGTACTTC.